One sample yielded the 19 T cell receptor beta chains listed below, sequenced in a study of cytomegalovirus exposure and HLA in healthy donors. The PCR used 60 Vbeta and 13 Jbeta primers. TCRdb keeps only in-frame clones here, not all; method: immunoSEQ multiplex PCR. The data hold about 100,000 clones, with 65% to 80% observed a single time. The sample was PBMCs. These receptors were taken from a man aged 40-49 years in good health and CMV-seropositive.

This chain connects TRBV6-1 to TRBJ2-6, with D unresolved. The CDR3 is 15 amino acids. CDR1 is MNHNS and CDR2 is SASEGT in the germline V gene. Trimming removed 3 bases at V and 0 bases at J, with 6 bases between. The CDR3 loop reads CASSDFGSGANVLTF. DNA for the CDR3: TGTGCCAGCAGTGACTTCGGCTCTGGGGCCAACGTCCTGACTTTC.

This clone turned up a few times. The chain joins TRBV5-6 to TRBJ2-2; the D gene is possibly TRBD1 (5 bases). The CDR3 is made up of 14 amino acids. CDR1 and CDR2 (germline): SGHDT, YYEEEE. V lost 3 bases to trimming and J lost 7 bases, with 13 bases between them. CDR3 nucleotides: TGTGCCAGCAGCTACCGACAGTTAGGCGGGGAGCTGTTTTTT. Translation: CASSYRQLGGELFF. Filled out from reference TRBV5-6 and TRBJ2-2, the complete variable domain reads DAGVTQSPTHLIKTRGQQVTLRCSPKSGHDTVSWYQQALGQGPQFIFQYYEEEERQRGNFPDRFSGHQFPNYSSELNVNALLLGDSALYLCASSYRQLGGELFFGEGSRLTVL.

This clone was found a few times. The chain joins TRBV6-5 to TRBJ1-1; the D gene is possibly TRBD1 (5 bases). Trimming stripped 4 bases from V and 5 bases from J, with 8 bases between. From germline, CDR1 is MNHEY and CDR2 SVGAGI. CDR3 size: 12 residues. CDR3 DNA: TGTGCCAGCAGTTCCCCAGGGACTGAAGCTTTCTTT. It specifies CASSSPGTEAFF.

V and J are TRBV10-3 and TRBJ1-2; the D gene is possibly TRBD1 (6 bases). This CDR3 is built from 13 residues. Trimming stripped 4 bases from V and 6 bases from J, with 12 bases between. Germline assignment: CDR1 ENHRY and CDR2 SYGVKD. CDR3 loop: CAISVNRENGYTF. CDR3 coding DNA: TGTGCCATCAGTGTTAACAGGGAGAATGGCTACACCTTC.

V gene TRBV4-1 combines with J gene TRBJ1-5; TRBD1 aligns across 9 bases. The CDR3 extends over 15 amino acids. The germline CDR1 and CDR2 sequences are MGHRA and YSYEKL. Germline trimming cut 1 base from V and 7 bases from J; bases unmatched to any gene: 5. The CDR3 DNA reads as TGCGCCAGCAGCCAAGGTGGGACAGGGCACCAGCCCCAGCATTTT. It translates to CASSQGGTGHQPQHF.

J is TRBJ2-2 and V is TRBV6-5, with 8 bases fitting TRBD2. V was pared by 6 bases and J by 1 base, with 1 base of the junction left unmatched. From germline, CDR1 is MNHEY and CDR2 SVGAGI. The CDR3 runs to 14 residues. The CDR3 sequence: CASRTSGNTGELFF. In DNA form, the CDR3 reads TGTGCCAGCAGAACTAGCGGGAACACCGGGGAGCTGTTTTTT.

This clone has only a few counts. This chain joins TRBV15 and TRBJ2-3; 7 positions match TRBD2. The CDR3 runs to 14 residues. V was clipped by 1 base and J by 6 bases; unmatched bases: 4. Germline V gene sequence: CDR1 LNHNV, CDR2 YYDKDF (reference sequence). The CDR3 here is CATSRVVGGDTQYF. For the CDR3, the DNA is TGTGCCACCAGCAGAGTAGTGGGGGGGGATACGCAGTATTTT.

This clone was found once. The genes are TRBV19 and TRBJ2-7; D is possibly TRBD1 (6 bases). Trimming stripped 5 bases from V and 3 bases from J, with 14 bases between. CDR1 LNHDA and CDR2 SQIVND come from the germline V gene (reference sequence). This CDR3 has 14 amino acids. The CDR3 coding sequence is TGTGCCAGTAGTTACGGAGACAGGTACTACGAGCAGTACTTC. It codes for CASSYGDRYYEQYF.

This clone was found once. The CDR3 sequence is CASGLRQGSTDTQYF. In DNA form, the CDR3 reads TGTGCTAGTGGTTTAAGACAGGGGAGCACAGATACGCAGTATTTT. This chain joins TRBV12-5 and TRBJ2-3, with TRBD1 matching over 8 bases. Germline CDR1 reads LGHNT; CDR2 reads FRNRAP. CDR3 length equals 15 residues. V trimming: 3 bases; J trimming: 0 bases; junction bases outside the gene matches: 2. Variable domain in full (rest from reference TRBV12-5 and TRBJ2-3): DARVTQTPRHKVTEMGQEVTMRCQPILGHNTVFWYRQTMMQGLELLAYFRNRAPLDDSGMPKDRFSAEMPDATLATLKIQPSEPRDSAVYFCASGLRQGSTDTQYFGPGTRLTVL.

V is TRBV6-1 and J is TRBJ1-2; D might be TRBD1 (5 bases). There are 14 residues in the CDR3. Germline V gives CDR1 MNHNS, CDR2 SASEGT. The V gene lost 6 bases and the J gene lost 1 base, with 12 bases spanning the gap. The CDR3 DNA sequence: TGTGCCAGCAGGCACCGGGGGGATAACTATGGCTACACCTTC. This sequence encodes CASRHRGDNYGYTF.

This clone is a singleton in its sample. The chain joins TRBV15 to TRBJ2-2; possible D gene TRBD2, 5 bases. The CDR3 has 16 residues. V was shortened by 0 bases and J by 7 bases, with 15 bases between the two germline ends. CDR1 and CDR2 from the germline V gene are LNHNV and YYDKDF (reference sequence). CDR3 loop: CATSRDEGQQDGELFF. Written as DNA, the CDR3 is TGTGCCACCAGCAGAGATGAGGGTCAGCAGGACGGGGAGCTGTTTTTT.

This clone was observed a few times. The CDR3 region is CASSLVASGSSYNEQFF. The CDR3 nucleotides read TGCGCCAGCAGCTTGGTGGCTAGCGGGAGCTCCTACAATGAGCAGTTCTTC. The V gene is TRBV5-1, the J gene TRBJ2-1, with TRBD2 matching 10 bases. CDR1 is SGHRS and CDR2 is YFSETQ in the germline V gene. The CDR3 has 17 amino acids. The trim removed 0 bases at V and 0 bases at J, leaving 3 bases unmatched.

This rearrangement joins TRBV10-3 to TRBJ2-1, with 15 bases that match TRBD2. From germline, CDR1 is ENHRY and CDR2 SYGVKD. This CDR3 has 16 residues. V trimming: 7 bases; J trimming: 5 bases; junction bases outside the gene matches: 6. The CDR3: CAIKRTSGRVNNEQFF. The CDR3 DNA follows: TGTGCCATCAAACGGACTAGCGGGAGGGTGAACAATGAGCAGTTCTTC.

CDR3 sequence: CATSRDGDISDTQYF. CDR3 DNA: TGTGCCACCAGCAGAGATGGGGACATCTCAGATACGCAGTATTTT. The rearrangement uses TRBV15 and TRBJ2-3; D possibly corresponds to TRBD1 (6 bases). V shed 0 bases and J shed 4 bases, with 11 bases lying between them. The germline V gene encodes CDR1 LNHNV and CDR2 YYDKDF (reference sequence). The CDR3 consists of 15 residues.

The chain carries TRBV6-1 and TRBJ1-1; TRBD1 agrees at 9 bases. V was clipped by 3 bases and J by 5 bases; unmatched bases: 4. The CDR3 is 14 amino acids. Germline lookup yields CDR1 MNHNS and CDR2 SASEGT. The CDR3 sequence: CASSDNRGRTEAFF. The CDR3, as DNA: TGTGCCAGCAGTGATAACAGGGGGCGGACTGAAGCTTTCTTT.

This clone was counted only a few times. The chain recombines TRBV12-5 with TRBJ2-1, with 9 nucleotides matching TRBD1. The CDR3 is 18 amino acids. V was pared by 3 bases and J by 0 bases, with 9 bases of the junction left unmatched. Per germline, CDR1 LGHNT and CDR2 FRNRAP. The CDR3 protein is CASGFRPTGQGSYNEQFF. In DNA form, the CDR3 reads TGTGCTAGTGGTTTTCGGCCCACGGGACAGGGCTCCTACAATGAGCAGTTCTTC.

A remark on this clone: A read error may account for a junction end that differs from germline. The V gene is TRBV2, the J gene TRBJ2-5, with D uncertain. The CDR3 length is 10 residues. CDR1 is SNHLY and CDR2 is FYNNEI in the germline V gene. CDR3 sequence reads: CASRKEAQYF. In nucleotides, the CDR3 is TGTGCCAGCAGGAAAGAGGCCCAGTACTTC.

Comments on this clone: Different DNA sequences within this sample yield the same CDR3. The chain joins TRBV5-1 to TRBJ1-5; D is perhaps TRBD1 (6 bases). V was clipped by 4 bases and J by 4 bases, with 12 bases between them. This CDR3 spans 14 amino acids. The germline V gene has CDR1 SGHRS and CDR2 YFSETQ. The CDR3 region is CASSPGTLNQPQHF. The CDR3, as DNA: TGCGCCAGCAGCCCCGGGACATTGAATCAGCCCCAGCATTTT.

This clone has only one observation. DNA for the CDR3: TGTGCCAGCAAGGGGCTGGGGGGTGCAACTAATGAAAAACTGTTTTTT. Protein: CASKGLGGATNEKLFF. The chain uses TRBV7-8 and TRBJ1-4, with D perhaps TRBD1 (5 bases). The germline V gene has CDR1 SGHVS and CDR2 FQNEAQ. V was trimmed by 7 bases and J by 0 bases, leaving 15 bases between them. The CDR3 covers 16 residues.